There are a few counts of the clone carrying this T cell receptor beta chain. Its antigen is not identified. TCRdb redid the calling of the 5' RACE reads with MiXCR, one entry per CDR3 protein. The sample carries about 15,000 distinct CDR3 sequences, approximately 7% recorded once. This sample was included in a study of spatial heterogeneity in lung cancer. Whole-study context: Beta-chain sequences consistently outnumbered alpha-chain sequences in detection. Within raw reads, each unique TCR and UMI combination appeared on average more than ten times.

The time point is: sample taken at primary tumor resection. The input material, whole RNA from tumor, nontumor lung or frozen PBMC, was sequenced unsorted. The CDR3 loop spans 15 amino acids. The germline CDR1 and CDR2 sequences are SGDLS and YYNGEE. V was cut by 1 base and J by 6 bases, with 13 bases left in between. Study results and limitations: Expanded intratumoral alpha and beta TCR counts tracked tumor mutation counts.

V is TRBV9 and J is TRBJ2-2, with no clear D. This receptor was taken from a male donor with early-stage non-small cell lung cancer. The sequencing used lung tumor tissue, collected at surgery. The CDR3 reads CASSVRSSRPGELFF. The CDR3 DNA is TGTGCCAGCAGCGTAAGGTCCAGCCGGCCCGGGGAGCTGTTTTTT.